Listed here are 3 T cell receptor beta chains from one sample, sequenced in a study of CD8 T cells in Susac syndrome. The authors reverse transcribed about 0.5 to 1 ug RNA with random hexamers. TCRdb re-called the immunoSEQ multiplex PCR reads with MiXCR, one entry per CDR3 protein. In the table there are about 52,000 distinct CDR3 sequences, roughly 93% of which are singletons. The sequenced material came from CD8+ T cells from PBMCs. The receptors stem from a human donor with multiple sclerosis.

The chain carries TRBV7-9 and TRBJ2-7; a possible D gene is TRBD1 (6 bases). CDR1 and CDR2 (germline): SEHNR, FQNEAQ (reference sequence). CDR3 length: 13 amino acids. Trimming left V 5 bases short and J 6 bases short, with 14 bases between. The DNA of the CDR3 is TGTGCCAGCAGCCACCCAACAGGGAGCGAGCAGTACTTC. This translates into CASSHPTGSEQYF.

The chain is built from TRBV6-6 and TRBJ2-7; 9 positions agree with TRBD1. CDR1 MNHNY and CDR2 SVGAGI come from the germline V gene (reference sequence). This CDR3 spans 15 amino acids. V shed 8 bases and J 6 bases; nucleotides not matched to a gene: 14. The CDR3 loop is CASGQGREVIGEQYF. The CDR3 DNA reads TGTGCCAGCGGACAGGGGCGCGAGGTTATCGGCGAGCAGTACTTC.

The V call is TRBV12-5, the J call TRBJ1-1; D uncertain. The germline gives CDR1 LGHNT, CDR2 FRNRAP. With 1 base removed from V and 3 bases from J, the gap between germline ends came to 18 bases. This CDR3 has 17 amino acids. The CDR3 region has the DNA TGTGCTAGTGGTTTGGGGCAGGCTGGTCCCTGGGACACTGAAGCTTTCTTT. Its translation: CASGLGQAGPWDTEAFF.